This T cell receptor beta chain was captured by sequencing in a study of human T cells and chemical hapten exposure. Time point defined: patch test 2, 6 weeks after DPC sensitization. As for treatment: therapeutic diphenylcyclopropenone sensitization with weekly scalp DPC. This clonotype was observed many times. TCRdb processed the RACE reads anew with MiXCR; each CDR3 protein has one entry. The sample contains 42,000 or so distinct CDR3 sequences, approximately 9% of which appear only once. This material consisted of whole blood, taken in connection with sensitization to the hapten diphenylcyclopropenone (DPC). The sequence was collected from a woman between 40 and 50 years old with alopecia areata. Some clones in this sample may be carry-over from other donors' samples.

CDR3 sequence reads: CASERMVIHSNQPQHF. The CDR3 DNA sequence: TGTGCCAGCGAAAGGATGGTGATCCATAGCAATCAGCCCCAGCATTTT. This chain links TRBV6-1 with TRBJ1-5; D unclear. Trimming pared 8 bases from V and 0 bases from J, leaving 17 bases between. Germline V gene lookup returns CDR1 MNHNS and CDR2 SASEGT. The CDR3 covers 16 residues.